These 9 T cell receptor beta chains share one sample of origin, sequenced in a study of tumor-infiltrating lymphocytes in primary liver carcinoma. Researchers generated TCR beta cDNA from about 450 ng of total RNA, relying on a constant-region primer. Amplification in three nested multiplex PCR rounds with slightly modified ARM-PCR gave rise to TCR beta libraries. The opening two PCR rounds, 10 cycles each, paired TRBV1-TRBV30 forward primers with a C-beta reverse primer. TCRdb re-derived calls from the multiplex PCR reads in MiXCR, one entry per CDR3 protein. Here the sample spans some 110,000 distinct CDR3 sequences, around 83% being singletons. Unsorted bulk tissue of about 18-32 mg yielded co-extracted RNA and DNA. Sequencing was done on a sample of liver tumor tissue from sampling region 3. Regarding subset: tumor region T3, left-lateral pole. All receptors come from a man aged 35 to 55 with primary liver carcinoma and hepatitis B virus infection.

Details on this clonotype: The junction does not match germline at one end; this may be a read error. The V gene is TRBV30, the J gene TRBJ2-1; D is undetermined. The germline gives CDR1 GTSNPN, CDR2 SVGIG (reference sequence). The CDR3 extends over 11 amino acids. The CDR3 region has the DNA TGTGCCTGGAGTCCAGGCTATGAACAGTTCTTC. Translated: CAWSPGYEQFF.

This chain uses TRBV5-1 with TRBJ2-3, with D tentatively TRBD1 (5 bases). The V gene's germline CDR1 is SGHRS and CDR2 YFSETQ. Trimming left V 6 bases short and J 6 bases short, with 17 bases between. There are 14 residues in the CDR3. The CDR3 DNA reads TGCGCCAGCACCTTTAATGACAGTCTGGATACGCAGTATTTT. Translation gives CASTFNDSLDTQYF.

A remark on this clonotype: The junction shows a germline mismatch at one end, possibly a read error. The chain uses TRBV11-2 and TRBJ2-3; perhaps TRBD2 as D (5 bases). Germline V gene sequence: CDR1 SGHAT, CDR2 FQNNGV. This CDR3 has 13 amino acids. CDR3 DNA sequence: TGTGCCAGCAGCTCCACCACAGCGGATATGCAGTATTTT. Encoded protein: CASSSTTADMQYF.

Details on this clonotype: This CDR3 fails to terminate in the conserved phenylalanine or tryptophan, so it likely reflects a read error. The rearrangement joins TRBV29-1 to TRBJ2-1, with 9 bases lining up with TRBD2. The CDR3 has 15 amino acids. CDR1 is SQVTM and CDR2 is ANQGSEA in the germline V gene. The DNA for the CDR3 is TGCAGCGTTGGACTTGCGGGAGGGTTCTACAGTGAGCAGTTCTCC. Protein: CSVGLAGGFYSEQFS.

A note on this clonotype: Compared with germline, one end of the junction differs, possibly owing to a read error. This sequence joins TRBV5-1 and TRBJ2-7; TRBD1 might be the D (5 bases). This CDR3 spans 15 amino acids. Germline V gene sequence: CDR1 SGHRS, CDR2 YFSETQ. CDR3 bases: TGCACCAGCAGCTTGGATGCAAGGGGCTTCTACGAGCAGTACTTC. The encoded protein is CTSSLDARGFYEQYF.

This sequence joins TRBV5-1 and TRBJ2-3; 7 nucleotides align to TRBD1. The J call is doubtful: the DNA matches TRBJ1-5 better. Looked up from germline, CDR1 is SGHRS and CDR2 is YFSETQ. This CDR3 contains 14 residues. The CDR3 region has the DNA TGCGCCAGCAGCGTGACAGGGCTCACAGATAGGCAGCATTTT. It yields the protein CASSVTGLTDRQHF.

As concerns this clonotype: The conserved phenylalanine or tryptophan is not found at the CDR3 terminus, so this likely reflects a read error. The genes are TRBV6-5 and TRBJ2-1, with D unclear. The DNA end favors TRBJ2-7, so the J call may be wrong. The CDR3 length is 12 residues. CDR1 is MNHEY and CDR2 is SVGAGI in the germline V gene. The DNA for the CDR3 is TGTGCCAGCAGTAAGACTTGTTTTGAGCAGTACTTA. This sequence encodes CASSKTCFEQYL.

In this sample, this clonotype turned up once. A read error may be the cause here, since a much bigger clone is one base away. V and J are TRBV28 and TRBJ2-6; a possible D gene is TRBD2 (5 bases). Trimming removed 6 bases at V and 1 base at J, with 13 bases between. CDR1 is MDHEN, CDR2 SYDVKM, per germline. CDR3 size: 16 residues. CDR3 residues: CASSPREFSGANVLTF. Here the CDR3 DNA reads TGTGCCAGCAGCCCTCGGGAATTTTCTGGGGCCAACGTCCTGACTTTC. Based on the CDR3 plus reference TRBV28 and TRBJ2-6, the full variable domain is DVKVTQSSRYLVKRTGEKVFLECVQDMDHENMFWYRQDPGLGLRLIYFSYDVKMKEKGDIPEGYSVSREKKERFSLILESASTNQTSMYLCASSPREFSGANVLTFGAGSRLTVL.

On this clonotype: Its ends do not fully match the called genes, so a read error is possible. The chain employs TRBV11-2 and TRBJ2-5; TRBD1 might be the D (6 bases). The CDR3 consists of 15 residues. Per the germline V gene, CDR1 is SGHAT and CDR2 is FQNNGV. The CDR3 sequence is CASNPRSAPGVTRYF. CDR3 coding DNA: TGTGCCAGCAACCCTCGGTCAGCCCCAGGGGTGACCCGGTACTTC.